Sequencing of this T cell receptor (beta chain) was carried out in a study of T cell responses to AZD1222 COVID-19 vaccine. Study-level points and caveats: Reportedly, nearly half the spike-specific TCRs target unmutated variant regions. Vaccine-associated CD4 TCRs spanned spike, dominant at 160-218 and 743-854. White British donors predominated, females outnumbered males, and clonal diversity was possibly underestimated. Two AZD1222 administrations were followed by greater Spike-specific TCR breadth and depth.

On this clone itself: The antigen is undetermined.

V gave up 4 bases and J gave up 4 bases, with 13 bases separating them. CDR3 size: 14 residues. CDR1 MDHEN and CDR2 SYDVKM come from the germline V gene. Clones were sequenced by immunoSEQ multiplex PCR, and TCRdb holds only the in-frame ones, with some missing. The table has 150,000 to 200,000 clones, about 92% seen once. The sequences come from peripheral blood, collected on day 0 of AZD1222 vaccination. The clonotype was recovered from an adult in good health. The genes are TRBV28 and TRBJ2-5; D not certain. As DNA, the CDR3 is TGTGCCAGCAGTTCCCTCGGAGTAAGAGAGACCCAGTACTTC. Translating it yields CASSSLGVRETQYF.